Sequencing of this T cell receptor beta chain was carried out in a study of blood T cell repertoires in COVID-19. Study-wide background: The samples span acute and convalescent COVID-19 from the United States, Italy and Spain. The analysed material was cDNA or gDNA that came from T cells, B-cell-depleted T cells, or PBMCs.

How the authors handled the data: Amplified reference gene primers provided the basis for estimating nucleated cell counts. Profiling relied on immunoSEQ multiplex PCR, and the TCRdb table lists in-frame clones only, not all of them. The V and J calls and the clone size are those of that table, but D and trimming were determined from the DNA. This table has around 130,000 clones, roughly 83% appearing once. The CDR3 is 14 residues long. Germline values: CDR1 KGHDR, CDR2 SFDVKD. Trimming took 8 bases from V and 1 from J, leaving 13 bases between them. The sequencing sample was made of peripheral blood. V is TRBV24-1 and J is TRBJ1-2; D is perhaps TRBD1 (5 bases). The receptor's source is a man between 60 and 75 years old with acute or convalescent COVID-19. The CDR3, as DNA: TGTGCCACCATCCCGGGGGGGTATAACTATGGCTACACCTTC. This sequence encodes CATIPGGYNYGYTF.